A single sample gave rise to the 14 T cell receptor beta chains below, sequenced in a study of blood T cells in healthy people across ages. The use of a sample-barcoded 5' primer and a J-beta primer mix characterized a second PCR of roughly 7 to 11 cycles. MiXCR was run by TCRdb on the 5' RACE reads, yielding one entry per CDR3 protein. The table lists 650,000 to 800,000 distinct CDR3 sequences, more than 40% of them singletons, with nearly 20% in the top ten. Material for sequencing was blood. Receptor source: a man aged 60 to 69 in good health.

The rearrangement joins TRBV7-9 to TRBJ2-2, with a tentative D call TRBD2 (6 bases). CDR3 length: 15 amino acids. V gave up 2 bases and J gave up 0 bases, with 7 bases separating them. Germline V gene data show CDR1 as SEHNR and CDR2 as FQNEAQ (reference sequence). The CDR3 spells CASSLWGANTGELFF. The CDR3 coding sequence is TGTGCCAGCAGCTTATGGGGGGCGAACACCGGGGAGCTGTTTTTT. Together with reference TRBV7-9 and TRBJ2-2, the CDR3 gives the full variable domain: DTGVSQNPRHKITKRGQNVTFRCDPISEHNRLYWYRQTLGQGPEFLTYFQNEAQLEKSRLLSDRFSAERPKGSFSTLEIQRTEQGDSAMYLCASSLWGANTGELFFGEGSRLTVL.

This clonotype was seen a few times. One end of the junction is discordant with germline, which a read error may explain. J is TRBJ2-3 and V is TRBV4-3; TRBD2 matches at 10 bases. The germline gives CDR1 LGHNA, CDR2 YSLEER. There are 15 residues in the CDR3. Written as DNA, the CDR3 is TGCGCCAGCAGCCAATCGGCTAGCGGGGGCGATAAGCAGTATTTT. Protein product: CASSQSASGGDKQYF.

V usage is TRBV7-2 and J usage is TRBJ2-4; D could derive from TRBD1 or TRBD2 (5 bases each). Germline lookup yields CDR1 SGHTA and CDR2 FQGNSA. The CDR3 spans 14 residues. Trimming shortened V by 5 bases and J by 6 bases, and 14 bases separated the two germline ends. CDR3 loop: CASSPGRSGNIQYF. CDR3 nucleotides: TGTGCCAGCAGCCCGGGGCGGTCTGGAAACATTCAGTACTTC.

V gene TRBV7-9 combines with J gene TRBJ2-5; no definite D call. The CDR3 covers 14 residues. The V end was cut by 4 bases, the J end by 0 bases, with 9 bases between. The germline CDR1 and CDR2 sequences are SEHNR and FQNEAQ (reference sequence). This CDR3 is CASSSGGNQETQYF. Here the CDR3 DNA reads TGTGCCAGCAGCTCAGGTGGGAACCAAGAGACCCAGTACTTC.

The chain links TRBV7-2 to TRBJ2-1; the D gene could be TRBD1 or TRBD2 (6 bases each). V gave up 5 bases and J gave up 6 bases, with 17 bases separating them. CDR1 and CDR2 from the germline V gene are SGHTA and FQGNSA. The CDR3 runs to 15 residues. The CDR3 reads CASSARGGGSNEQFF. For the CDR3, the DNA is TGTGCCAGCAGCGCCAGGGGAGGCGGGTCCAATGAGCAGTTCTTC. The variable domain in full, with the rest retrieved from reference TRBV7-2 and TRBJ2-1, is GAGVSQSPSNKVTEKGKDVELRCDPISGHTALYWYRQSLGQGLEFLIYFQGNSAPDKSGLPSDRFSAERTGGSVSTLTIQRTQQEDSAVYLCASSARGGGSNEQFFGPGTRLTVL.

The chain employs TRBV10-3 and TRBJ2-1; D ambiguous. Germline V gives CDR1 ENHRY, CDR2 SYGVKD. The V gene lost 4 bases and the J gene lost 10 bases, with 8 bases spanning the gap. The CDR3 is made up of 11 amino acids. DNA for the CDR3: TGTGCCATCAGTGCTGAGTGCGAGCAGTTCTTC. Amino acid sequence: CAISAECEQFF.

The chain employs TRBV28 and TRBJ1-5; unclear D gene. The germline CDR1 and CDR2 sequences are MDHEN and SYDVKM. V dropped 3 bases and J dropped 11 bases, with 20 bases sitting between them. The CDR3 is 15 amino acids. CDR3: CASSLPLTRVPAQHF. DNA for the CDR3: TGTGCCAGCAGTTTGCCACTAACCCGGGTTCCTGCCCAGCATTTT.

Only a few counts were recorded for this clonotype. The CDR3 bases are TGCGCCAGCAGCCAAGACTCGGACAGGGTCTCCTACAATGAGCAGTTCTTC. Encoded protein: CASSQDSDRVSYNEQFF. V and J are TRBV4-3 and TRBJ2-1; 8 nucleotides match TRBD1. The CDR3 contains 17 residues. Germline V gives CDR1 LGHNA, CDR2 YSLEER. V trimming: 0 bases; J trimming: 0 bases; junction bases outside the gene matches: 4.

The CDR3 sequence: CASNLGAYSNQPQHF. CDR3 sequence (DNA): TGTGCCAGCAACTTGGGGGCATATAGCAATCAGCCCCAGCATTTT. This sequence joins TRBV27 and TRBJ1-5, with D tentatively TRBD1 (6 bases). The CDR3 consists of 15 residues. Germline V gene lookup returns CDR1 MNHEY and CDR2 SMNVEV (reference sequence). V was clipped by 7 bases and J by 0 bases, with 13 bases between them.

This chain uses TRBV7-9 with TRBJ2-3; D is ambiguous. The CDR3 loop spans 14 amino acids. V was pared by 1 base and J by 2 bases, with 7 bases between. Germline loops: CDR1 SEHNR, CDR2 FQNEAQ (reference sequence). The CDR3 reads CASSLDDPTDTQYF. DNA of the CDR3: TGTGCCAGCAGCTTAGACGACCCCACAGATACGCAGTATTTT.

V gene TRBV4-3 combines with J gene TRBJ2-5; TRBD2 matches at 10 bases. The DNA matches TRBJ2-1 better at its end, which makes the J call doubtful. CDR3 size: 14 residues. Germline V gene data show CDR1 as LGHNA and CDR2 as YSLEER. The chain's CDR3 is CASSQNLLAGTQFF. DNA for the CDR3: TGCGCCAGCAGCCAAAACTTACTAGCGGGAACCCAGTTCTTC.

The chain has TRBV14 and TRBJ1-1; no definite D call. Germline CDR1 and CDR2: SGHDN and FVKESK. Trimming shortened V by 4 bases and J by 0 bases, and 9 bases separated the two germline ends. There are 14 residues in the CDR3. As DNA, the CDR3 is TGTGCCAGCAGCCCTAACAGCATGAACACTGAAGCTTTCTTT. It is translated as CASSPNSMNTEAFF.

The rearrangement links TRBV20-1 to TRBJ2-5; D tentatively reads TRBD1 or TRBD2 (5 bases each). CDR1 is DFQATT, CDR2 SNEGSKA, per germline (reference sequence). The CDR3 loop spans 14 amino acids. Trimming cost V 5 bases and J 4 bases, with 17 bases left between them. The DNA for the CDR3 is TGCAGTGCTTTCCCTCCGGGGACCGCAGAGACCCAGTACTTC. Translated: CSAFPPGTAETQYF.

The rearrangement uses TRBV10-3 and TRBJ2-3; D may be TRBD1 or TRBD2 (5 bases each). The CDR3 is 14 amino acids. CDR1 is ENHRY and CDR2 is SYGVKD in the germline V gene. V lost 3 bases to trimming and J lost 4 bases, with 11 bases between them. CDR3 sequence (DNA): TGTGCCATCAGTGACACCTGGGGGTCAGATACGCAGTATTTT. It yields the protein CAISDTWGSDTQYF.